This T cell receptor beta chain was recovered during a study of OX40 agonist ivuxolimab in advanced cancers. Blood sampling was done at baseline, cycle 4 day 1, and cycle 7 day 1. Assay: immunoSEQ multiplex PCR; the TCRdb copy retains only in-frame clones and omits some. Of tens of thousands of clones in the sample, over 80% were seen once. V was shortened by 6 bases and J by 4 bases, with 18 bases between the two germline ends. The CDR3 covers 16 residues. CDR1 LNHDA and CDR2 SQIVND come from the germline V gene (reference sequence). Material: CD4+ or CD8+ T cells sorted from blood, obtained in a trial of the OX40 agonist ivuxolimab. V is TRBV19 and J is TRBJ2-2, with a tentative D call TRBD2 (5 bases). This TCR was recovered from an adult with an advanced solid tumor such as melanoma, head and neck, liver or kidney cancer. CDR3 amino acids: CASRPRPGMITGELFF. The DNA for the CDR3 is TGTGCCAGTAGACCCCGCCCGGGGATGATCACCGGGGAGCTGTTTTTT. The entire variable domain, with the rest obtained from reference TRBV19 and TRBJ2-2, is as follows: DGGITQSPKYLFRKEGQNVTLSCEQNLNHDAMYWYRQDPGQGLRLIYYSQIVNDFQKGDIAEGYSVSREKKESFPLTVTSAQKNPTAFYLCASRPRPGMITGELFFGEGSRLTVL.